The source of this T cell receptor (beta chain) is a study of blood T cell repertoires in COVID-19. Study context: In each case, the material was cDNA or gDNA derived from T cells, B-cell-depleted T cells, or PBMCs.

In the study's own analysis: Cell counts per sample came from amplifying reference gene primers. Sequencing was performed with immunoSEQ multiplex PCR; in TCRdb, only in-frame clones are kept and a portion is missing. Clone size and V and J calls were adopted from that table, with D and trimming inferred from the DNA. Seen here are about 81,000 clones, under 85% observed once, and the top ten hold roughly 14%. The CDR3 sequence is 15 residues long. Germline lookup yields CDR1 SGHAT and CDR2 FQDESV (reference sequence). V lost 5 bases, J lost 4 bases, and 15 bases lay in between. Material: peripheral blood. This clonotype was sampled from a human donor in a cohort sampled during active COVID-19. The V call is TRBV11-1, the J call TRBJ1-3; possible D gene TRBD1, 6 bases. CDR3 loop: CASSGNQGIGNTIYF. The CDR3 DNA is TGTGCCAGCAGCGGAAATCAGGGGATCGGAAACACCATATATTTT.